This T cell receptor beta chain emerged from a study of blood T cell repertoires in COVID-19. Study-level information: Sources were T cells, B-cell-depleted T cells, or PBMCs; the material itself was cDNA or gDNA.

In the study's own analysis: Reference gene primer amplification gave nucleated cell count estimates. The method was immunoSEQ multiplex PCR; TCRdb's version includes in-frame clones alone and lacks a portion of them. That table supplies the V and J calls and clone size; D and trimming were determined from the DNA. The sample has some 180,000 clones; approximately 86% are singletons. From germline, CDR1 is SGHNT and CDR2 YYREEE (reference sequence). This CDR3 has 16 amino acids. V lost 3 bases to trimming and J lost 2 bases; unmatched junction nucleotides: 4. This clone was seen a single time. Patients in Seattle were enrolled during active infection, then followed longitudinally.

The chain is built from TRBV5-4 and TRBJ2-3; 12 positions agree with TRBD2. Sequenced sample: peripheral blood. This TCR was recovered from a woman aged 80 or older with COVID-19, enrolled during active disease. The CDR3 nucleotides read TGTGCCAGCAGCTCCTGGACTAGCGGGGTCACAGATACGCAGTATTTT. Translation gives CASSSWTSGVTDTQYF.